This section outlines one T cell receptor (beta chain) sequence together with its context. Its antigen is unknown. No base qualities exist here, and no much larger clone lies one base off it. The CDR3 regions of human TCRbeta chains were analyzed by immunosequencing. As for how the authors treated the data: TCRs in the repertoires were matched against a reference library of SARS-CoV-2-specific TCRs that had been generated with the MIRA antigen-specificity platform. Breadth was defined as the fraction of unique TCRs that were SARS-CoV-2-associated, and depth was defined as the fraction of total T cells that were SARS-CoV-2-associated. Using the MIRA data, each spike-specific TCR was mapped to the spike region that the TCR reacts to and placed in a CD4 or CD8 class. Log10-transformed breadth and depth values were compared by one-way ANOVA with Sidak's multiple comparisons tests. Held by TCRdb, this immuneACCESS table contains in-frame sequences only and omits some clones. Under half of the omission traces to an unresolved V gene where checked; the cause of the rest is unknown. Clone size and V and J calls were adopted from that table, with D and trimming inferred from the DNA. The sample includes fewer than 110,000 clones, with 90% to 95% observed a single time. Over 40% of the sample rests with the top ten.

This specimen comes from a study of T cell responses to AZD1222 COVID-19 vaccine (dated by TCRdb to about 2021). Regarding the complete study: AZD1222 recipients given second doses at about 4 weeks or at about 12 weeks were pooled, since spike-specific TCR depth and breadth were not found to differ between the two schedules. TCR sequencing was performed for roughly 250 trial participants, of whom about 200 were given two doses of AZD1222 and about 25 were given two doses of MenACWY control vaccine. Trial participants were enrolled by age into 18-55, 56-69 and 70-plus year subgroups, with roughly 160, 29 and 62 TCR-sequenced participants respectively. What the research found in general, with its limitations: Conclusions about previously exposed vaccinees were limited because only six or seven AZD1222 recipients were SARS-CoV-2 seropositive at baseline. Reportedly, close to half of the unique spike-specific TCRs recognized epitopes lying outside the regions that are mutated in the B.1.351 and B.1.1.7 variants. No day 14 peak-response samples were available, so repertoires were characterized only after the peak T cell response. After two AZD1222 doses, both the breadth and the depth of spike-specific TCRs were significantly higher than at day 0 and than in MenACWY recipients. The 56-69-year group was small, and its depth increase did not reach significance, likely because of low power. The whole spike protein was spanned by vaccine-associated CD4 TCRs, and dominant responses were seen in regions 160-218 and 743-854. Participants were mostly white British, with more females than males. The authors suggested clonal diversity may have been underestimated.

V is pared back by 4 bases and J by 1 base, with 13 bases lying between the germline termini. Taken from the germline V gene (reference sequence), the CDR1 and CDR2 loops are LNHDA and SQIVND. CDR3 length: 15 amino acids, cysteine to phenylalanine. The DNA shown is the 45-base CDR3, in frame from base 1. The sample's time point, from its label and the paper: baseline before first vaccination. Vaccinee samples came from UK trials COV001 and COV002, including a single-blind randomized controlled phase 2/3 trial of AZD1222 (ChAdOx1 nCoV-19) in healthy adults. For TCRbeta chain sequencing, PBMC samples from trial participants were taken at day 0 and at day 28 after the second dose.

The sequence is built from TRBV19 and TRBJ1-1; a tentative D call is TRBD1 (6 bases match). The sequencing used peripheral blood, collected on day 0 of AZD1222 vaccination. The TCR originated in an adult in good health. The encoded CDR3 is CASSTSQGPNTEAFF. In nucleotides, the sequence is TGTGCCAGTAGTACCTCACAGGGCCCGAACACTGAAGCTTTCTTT.